This T cell receptor (beta chain) is drawn from a study of OX40 agonist ivuxolimab in advanced cancers. Study as a whole: Ivuxolimab was administered intravenously to patients at 0.01 to 10 mg/kg every 2 weeks. Study-wide findings and caveats: Expanded clones belonging to CD8+ T cells outnumbered, on average, those of CD4+. Partial responders at 0.1-3.0 mg/kg showed near-lowest clonal expansion.

About this clone: Its specificity is unknown.

The germline V gene has CDR1 MNHEY and CDR2 SVGAGI. With 9 bases removed from V and 3 bases from J, the gap between germline ends came to 21 bases. The CDR3 length is 15 residues. Assay: immunoSEQ multiplex PCR; the TCRdb copy retains only in-frame clones and omits some. The table has 70,000 to 90,000 clones, more than 85% seen once. This TCR derives from an adult with an advanced solid tumor such as melanoma, head and neck, liver or kidney cancer. The rearrangement links TRBV6-5 to TRBJ2-7; possibly TRBD2 for D (6 bases). This specimen was CD4+ or CD8+ T cells sorted from blood, taken in a trial of the OX40 agonist ivuxolimab. The CDR3 region is CASGVGGTGIYEQYF. The CDR3 bases are TGTGCCAGTGGGGTAGGCGGGACTGGCATCTACGAGCAGTACTTC.